These 19 T cell receptor beta chains share one sample of origin, sequenced in a study of blood T cell repertoires in COVID-19. Libraries were prepared by immunoSEQ multiplex PCR; TCRdb keeps only in-frame clonotypes and omits some of them. The sample records under 350,000 clones, around 78% being singletons. Sequenced sample: peripheral blood. These receptors all stem from a man between 60 and 70 years old who had recovered from COVID-19.

This rearrangement joins TRBV6-5 to TRBJ1-2, with TRBD1 matching 7 bases. With V trimmed by 7 bases and J by 6 bases, 14 bases remained unmatched. The CDR3 runs 15 residues. Germline CDR1 is MNHEY and CDR2 is SVGAGI. This chain's CDR3 is CASNPQSGQVHGYTF. CDR3 coding DNA: TGTGCCAGCAATCCCCAATCTGGACAGGTCCATGGCTACACCTTC.

This chain links TRBV29-1 with TRBJ2-3, with 10 positions matching TRBD2. Unmatched junction bases numbered 12, after V lost 7 bases and J lost 2 bases. Germline V gene data show CDR1 as SQVTM and CDR2 as ANQGSEA. This CDR3 contains 16 residues. CDR3 amino acids: CSAITGTSEYTDTQYF. CDR3 DNA: TGCAGCGCTATAACCGGGACTAGCGAATACACAGATACGCAGTATTTT.

The CDR3 here is CSVEVLGTSTDTQYF. CDR3 nucleotides: TGCAGCGTTGAAGTCCTCGGTACTAGCACAGATACGCAGTATTTT. The chain joins TRBV29-1 to TRBJ2-3; D remains ambiguous. Deletions cut 1 base from V and 0 bases from J, with 11 bases between. The CDR3 spans 15 residues. The germline gives CDR1 SQVTM, CDR2 ANQGSEA.

The chain couples TRBV6-6 to TRBJ1-5; D is uncertain. Per the germline V gene, CDR1 is MNHNY and CDR2 is SVGAGI (reference sequence). There are 15 residues in the CDR3. V lost 5 bases and J 4 bases, leaving 15 bases between the germline ends. As DNA, the CDR3 is TGTGCCAGCAGTAACCCCCCCCAGGTAAATCAGCCCCAGCATTTT. It yields the protein CASSNPPQVNQPQHF.

This chain links TRBV2 with TRBJ2-3; TRBD2 is a possible D gene (6 bases). The CDR3 has 15 amino acids. The V gene lost 2 bases and the J gene lost 2 bases, with 11 bases spanning the gap. Per the germline V gene, CDR1 is SNHLY and CDR2 is FYNNEI. The CDR3 sequence is CASSEFSGSTDTQYF. The CDR3 nucleotides read TGTGCCAGCAGTGAATTTAGCGGATCCACAGATACGCAGTATTTT. Variable domain in full (rest from reference TRBV2 and TRBJ2-3): EPEVTQTPSHQVTQMGQEVILRCVPISNHLYFYWYRQILGQKVEFLVSFYNNEISEKSEIFDDQFSVERPDGSNFTLKIRSTKLEDSAMYFCASSEFSGSTDTQYFGPGTRLTVL.

The chain couples TRBV14 to TRBJ2-1, with TRBD1 matching over 7 bases. V gave up 3 bases and J gave up 6 bases; unmatched junction bases: 8. The CDR3 has 15 residues. From germline, CDR1 is SGHDN and CDR2 FVKESK. CDR3 nucleotides: TGTGCCAGCAGCCACCCAGACAGGGTAATCAATGAGCAGTTCTTC. Amino acids: CASSHPDRVINEQFF.

Points on this clone: The same CDR3 is also encoded by other DNA sequences in this sample. The chain uses TRBV5-1 and TRBJ1-5, with D unresolved. The CDR3 length is 13 residues. Germline lookup yields CDR1 SGHRS and CDR2 YFSETQ. V was trimmed by 0 bases and J by 2 bases, leaving 3 bases between them. CDR3 residues: CASSLAGNQPQHF. CDR3 nucleotides: TGCGCCAGCAGCTTGGCGGGCAATCAGCCCCAGCATTTT.

This clone was seen a few times. The CDR3: CASSRRQGNYGYTF. Here the CDR3 DNA reads TGTGCCAGTAGTAGACGACAGGGGAACTATGGCTACACCTTC. The V call is TRBV19, the J call TRBJ1-2; 8 positions agree with TRBD1. CDR1 is LNHDA, CDR2 SQIVND, per germline (reference sequence). The CDR3 spans 14 residues. Unmatched junction bases numbered 3, after V lost 4 bases and J lost 2 bases.

The chain has TRBV27 and TRBJ1-2, with TRBD1 as a possible D gene (6 bases). V dropped 4 bases and J dropped 2 bases, with 11 bases sitting between them. The CDR3 sequence is 14 residues long. Looked up from germline, CDR1 is MNHEY and CDR2 is SMNVEV (reference sequence). CDR3 nucleotides: TGTGCCAGCAGTTCCCAGACAGGAAACTATGGCTACACCTTC. Its translation: CASSSQTGNYGYTF.

This clone was recorded only once. The chain links TRBV10-2 to TRBJ2-7, with a tentative D call TRBD2 (5 bases). The germline V and J ends were trimmed by 0 bases and 0 bases, with 12 bases remaining between them. CDR3 length: 16 residues. The germline V gene encodes CDR1 WSHSY and CDR2 SAAADI. The CDR3 nucleotides read TGCGCCAGCAGTGAGTCACGAGGGATTATCTCCTACGAGCAGTACTTC. It specifies CASSESRGIISYEQYF.

This clone has ten or more counts. The chain couples TRBV11-3 to TRBJ2-1; 7 bases map to TRBD2. The CDR3 spans 15 residues. Germline CDR1 and CDR2: SGHNT and YENEEA. Trimming at V came to 4 bases and at J to 4 bases, leaving 7 bases not matched to a gene. DNA of the CDR3: TGTGCCAGCAGCTCAGGACTAGAAGGGTACAATGAGCAGTTCTTC. It codes for CASSSGLEGYNEQFF.

This sequence joins TRBV9 and TRBJ1-2; 8 bases align to TRBD1. This CDR3 contains 13 residues. The junction had 7 bases not matched to a gene; V was cut back by 4 bases and J by 8 bases. In germline, CDR1 is SGDLS, CDR2 YYNGEE. The CDR3 DNA sequence: TGTGCCAGCAGCCCCCAGGGGGCGCGGGGCTACACCTTC. Protein: CASSPQGARGYTF.

The chain recombines TRBV5-1 with TRBJ1-1; D is perhaps TRBD1 (5 bases). The CDR3 runs 15 residues. The V end lost 4 bases, the J end lost 6 bases, and 19 bases lay between the germline ends. Germline assignment: CDR1 SGHRS and CDR2 YFSETQ. CDR3: CASSPGGGSDAEAFF. The CDR3 DNA reads TGCGCCAGCAGCCCCGGGGGGGGTTCCGATGCTGAAGCTTTCTTT.

This chain joins TRBV3-1 (or the pseudogene TRBV3-2) and TRBJ2-1; the match to TRBD2 covers 9 bases. This CDR3 region has 15 residues. V was pared by 4 bases and J by 7 bases, with 8 bases of the junction left unmatched. CDR1 and CDR2 from the germline V gene are LGHDT and YNNKEL (reference sequence). DNA for the CDR3: TGTGCCAGCAGCCCCGCGGGGGGGAGGTTAAATGAGCAGTTCTTC. Translation: CASSPAGGRLNEQFF.

The chain is built from TRBV19 and TRBJ1-5; 8 nucleotides line up with TRBD1. V lost 4 bases and J lost 9; bases outside the gene matches: 8. Germline CDR1 and CDR2: LNHDA and SQIVND (reference sequence). CDR3 length: 14 amino acids. The CDR3 DNA reads TGTGCCAGTAGTACCATAGGACAGGGTGGGCCCCAGCATTTT. Translated: CASSTIGQGGPQHF.

This clone came up once. The rearrangement uses TRBV6-5 and TRBJ1-1, with TRBD1 matching over 9 bases. This CDR3 spans 14 amino acids. Per germline, CDR1 MNHEY and CDR2 SVGAGI. After removal of 7 bases from V and 3 bases from J, the junction contained 6 bases not matched to a gene. CDR3 loop: CASNSQGADTEAFF. The DNA for the CDR3 is TGTGCCAGCAATTCACAGGGGGCCGACACTGAAGCTTTCTTT.

CDR3 DNA: TGTGCCAGCAGTTGGGGGAGGTCAACTAATGAAAAACTGTTTTTT. It codes for CASSWGRSTNEKLFF. The chain uses TRBV27 and TRBJ1-4; a possible D gene is TRBD1 (5 bases). The V end lost 4 bases, the J end lost 0 bases, and 9 bases lay between the germline ends. The CDR3 loop spans 15 amino acids. Looked up from germline, CDR1 is MNHEY and CDR2 is SMNVEV (reference sequence).

This clone showed up many times. The chain recombines TRBV30 with TRBJ1-2; D is unclear. V was trimmed by 0 bases and J by 7 bases, leaving 12 bases between them. The CDR3 sequence is 13 residues long. The germline V gene encodes CDR1 GTSNPN and CDR2 SVGIG (reference sequence). The CDR3 protein is CAWSVRRYLGYTF. In DNA form, the CDR3 reads TGTGCCTGGAGTGTCCGCAGGTACCTTGGCTACACCTTC.

The V call is TRBV7-9, the J call TRBJ2-1; TRBD2 matches at 7 bases. V was clipped by 5 bases and J by 6 bases; unmatched bases: 4. The CDR3 length is 13 residues. Germline assignment: CDR1 SEHNR and CDR2 FQNEAQ (reference sequence). CDR3 sequence reads: CASSPGLVNEQFF. The CDR3 DNA is TGTGCCAGCAGCCCTGGACTAGTCAATGAGCAGTTCTTC.